This T cell receptor (beta chain) was sequenced for a study of vaccination and CD4 T cells after COVID-19. With respect to this clonotype: Its antigen is not known.

Described treatment: roughly 10-day PBMC culture with coronavirus spike peptide pools or control peptides (ViraFEST assay). The CDR3 sequence is 16 residues long. In germline, CDR1 is MNHNS, CDR2 SASEGT. V lost 6 bases to trimming and J lost 4 bases, with 18 bases between them. The Oncomine TCR Beta short-read assay was applied to DNA of cultured CD4+ T cells. One entry per CDR3 protein results from TCRdb running MiXCR on the PCR reads. The data hold around 12,000 distinct CDR3 sequences, with 50% to 65% observed a single time. The chain recombines TRBV6-1 with TRBJ2-2, with D perhaps TRBD1 (6 bases). The TCR was taken from a human donor who had recovered from COVID-19. The sequenced sample was CD4+ T cells from blood, cultured in vitro. The CDR3 bases are TGTGCCAGCAGCCCCCTGGGACAAGGGGGCACCGGGGAGCTGTTTTTT. This encodes CASSPLGQGGTGELFF.